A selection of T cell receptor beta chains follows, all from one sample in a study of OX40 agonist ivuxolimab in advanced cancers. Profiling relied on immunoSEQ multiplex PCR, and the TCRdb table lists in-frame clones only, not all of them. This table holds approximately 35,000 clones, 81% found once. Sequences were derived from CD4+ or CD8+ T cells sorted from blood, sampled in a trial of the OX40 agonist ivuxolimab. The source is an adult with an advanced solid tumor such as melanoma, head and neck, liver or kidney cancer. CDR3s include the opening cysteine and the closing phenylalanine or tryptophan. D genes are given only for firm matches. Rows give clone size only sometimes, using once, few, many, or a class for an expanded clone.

DNA: TGTGCCTGGAGTCCCTTGCAGGGGGCCGGCGCTTACAATGAGCAGTTCTTC; CDR3: CAWSPLQGAGAYNEQFF; size: -; J: TRBJ2-1; D: TRBD1; V: TRBV30
DNA: TGTGCCAGCAGCCAAGCAGGGACAGATGGCTACACCTTC; CDR3: CASSQAGTDGYTF; size: -; J: TRBJ1-2; D: TRBD1; V: TRBV7-2
DNA: TGTGCCAGCAGCTTGAGGGGGGCGTACGAGCAGTACTTC; CDR3: CASSLRGAYEQYF; size: once; J: TRBJ2-7; D: -; V: TRBV7-2
DNA: TGTGCCAGCAGCGGGACCTTACTTGCCTATAATTCACCCCTCCACTTT; CDR3: CASSGTLLAYNSPLHF; size: -; J: TRBJ1-6; D: -; V: TRBV28
DNA: TGCGCCAGCAGCTATCAACAGGGTTCTAATGAAAAACTGTTTTTT; CDR3: CASSYQQGSNEKLFF; size: -; J: TRBJ1-4; D: -; V: TRBV4-1
DNA: TGTGCCAGCAGCTTAGCGCAAGGGACCTACTATGGCTACACCTTC; CDR3: CASSLAQGTYYGYTF; size: -; J: TRBJ1-2; D: -; V: TRBV7-2
DNA: TGCAGTGCTAGAGACGGCCCGGAAGCTTTCTTT; CDR3: CSARDGPEAFF; size: -; J: TRBJ1-1; D: -; V: TRBV20-1
DNA: TGTGCCAGCAGCCAGACCCCAGGGTTTGAGCAGTTCTTC; CDR3: CASSQTPGFEQFF; size: -; J: TRBJ2-1; D: -; V: TRBV28
DNA: TGTGCCAGCTCAACCGGAGCCGCTTCTGAAAAACTGTTTTTT; CDR3: CASSTGAASEKLFF; size: -; J: TRBJ1-4; D: -; V: TRBV18
DNA: TGCAGTGCCTGGGACGTAAATGAGCAGTTCTTC; CDR3: CSAWDVNEQFF; size: -; J: TRBJ2-1; D: -; V: TRBV20-1
DNA: TGTGCCAGCAGCTATCTCCGGGACGGCACGCAGTATTTT; CDR3: CASSYLRDGTQYF; size: -; J: TRBJ2-3; D: -; V: TRBV7-8
DNA: TGCGCCAGCATCTCCTCCGCGGGGGCTGGCGGTGAAGCTTTCTTT; CDR3: CASISSAGAGGEAFF; size: -; J: TRBJ1-1; D: -; V: TRBV5-1
DNA: TGCGCCAGCAGCTTAGGGCAGGTTACTAATGAAAAACTGTTTTTT; CDR3: CASSLGQVTNEKLFF; size: -; J: TRBJ1-4; D: -; V: TRBV5-1
DNA: TGTGCCTGGAGTAGGGGACCGATCTACGAGCAGTACTTC; CDR3: CAWSRGPIYEQYF; size: -; J: TRBJ2-7; D: -; V: TRBV30
DNA: TGTGCCAGCAGCTCCCTTATGCTACGAGATGAGCAGTTCTTC; CDR3: CASSSLMLRDEQFF; size: -; J: TRBJ2-1; D: -; V: TRBV7-2
DNA: TGTGCCAGCAGCCCCGGGGTTGGGGCCAACGTCCTGACTTTC; CDR3: CASSPGVGANVLTF; size: -; J: TRBJ2-6; D: -; V: TRBV11-2
DNA: TGTGCCAGCCTCCATCCCGGGACAGGGGATCACCACGAGCAGTACTTC; CDR3: CASLHPGTGDHHEQYF; size: once; J: TRBJ2-7; D: TRBD1; V: TRBV27
DNA: TGTGCCAGCAGCTTAGACGGGGGGGCCTACGAGCAGTACTTC; CDR3: CASSLDGGAYEQYF; size: -; J: TRBJ2-7; D: TRBD2; V: TRBV11-2
DNA: TGTGCCAGCAGTCGGGACAGGAGTGAAGCTTTCTTT; CDR3: CASSRDRSEAFF; size: -; J: TRBJ1-1; D: TRBD1; V: TRBV2
DNA: TGTGCCAGCAGACCGAGACAGGGGTACACTGAAGCTTTCTTT; CDR3: CASRPRQGYTEAFF; size: -; J: TRBJ1-1; D: TRBD1; V: TRBV6-5
DNA: TGCGCCAGCAGCTTGAGTTGGGGAGGCAATCAGCCCCAGCATTTT; CDR3: CASSLSWGGNQPQHF; size: -; J: TRBJ1-5; D: -; V: TRBV5-1
DNA: TGCGCCAGCAGCTCCAGGGGTTTGGACACAGATACGCAGTATTTT; CDR3: CASSSRGLDTDTQYF; size: -; J: TRBJ2-3; D: -; V: TRBV5-1
DNA: TGTGCCAGCAGTTCGGCGCGTTCTGGAAACACCATATATTTT; CDR3: CASSSARSGNTIYF; size: -; J: TRBJ1-3; D: -; V: TRBV6-6
DNA: TGTGCCAGCAGCCTTGACCGGAGGGGTGAGCAGTTCTTC; CDR3: CASSLDRRGEQFF; size: -; J: TRBJ2-1; D: -; V: TRBV9
DNA: TGTGCCACCAGCAGAGAGGTTAGGAACACTGAAGCTTTCTTT; CDR3: CATSREVRNTEAFF; size: -; J: TRBJ1-1; D: -; V: TRBV15
DNA: TGTGCCAGCAGTTTCCAACTAGCGGGAGGAAGCAATGAGCAGTTCTTC; CDR3: CASSFQLAGGSNEQFF; size: -; J: TRBJ2-1; D: TRBD2; V: TRBV28